The 11 T cell receptor beta chains presented below share a single source sample, sequenced in a study of T-cell memory formation after mild COVID-19. TCRdb recomputed calls from the 5' RACE reads with MiXCR, one row per CDR3 protein. This sample has about 350,000 distinct CDR3 sequences, with 20% to 25% found just once. The sequenced material came from PBMCs or a T cell subset sorted from them (not recorded which). The receptors were sampled from a man aged 18-30 years who had mild COVID-19 (a few samples of this study predate the infection). Cell type and time point are not known.

This clonotype was recorded a few times. This rearrangement joins TRBV11-2 to TRBJ1-1; tentatively, D is TRBD1 (5 bases). Germline V CDR1 and CDR2: SGHAT, FQNNGV. The length of the CDR3 is 12 residues. V lost 6 bases to trimming and J lost 11 bases, with 16 bases between them. The CDR3 nucleotides are TGTGCCAGCAGACCCCCCTCCCCAGGGGCTTTCTTT. This gives the protein CASRPPSPGAFF. Full variable domain (outside the CDR3, taken from reference TRBV11-2 and TRBJ1-1): EAGVAQSPRYKIIEKRQSVAFWCNPISGHATLYWYQQILGQGPKLLIQFQNNGVVDDSQLPKDRFSAERLKGVDSTLKIQPAKLEDSAVYLCASRPPSPGAFFGQGTRLTVV.

Regarding this clonotype: A junction end diverges from the germline sequence, so it may reflect a read error. The V gene is TRBV3-1, the J gene TRBJ2-5, with D uncertain. CDR1 and CDR2 from the germline V gene are LGHDT and YNNKEL (reference sequence). The CDR3 totals 13 residues. The DNA for the CDR3 is TGTGCCAGCAGACAAGCTGGAGAAGAGACCCAGTACTTC. Amino acid sequence: CASRQAGEETQYF.

This clonotype was counted between two and nine times. The rearrangement joins TRBV12-3 or TRBV12-4 to TRBJ2-1, with 9 positions matching TRBD1. The junction had 5 bases not matched to a gene; V was cut back by 5 bases and J by 15 bases. The length of the CDR3 is 11 residues. The CDR3: CASSIGTGLFF. CDR3 coding DNA: TGTGCCAGCAGTATCGGGACAGGGCTGTTCTTC.

In nucleotides, the CDR3 is TGCAGTGCGGTTAGCTATCCGACCCAGTACTTC. Its translation is CSAVSYPTQYF. The chain carries TRBV20-1 and TRBJ2-5; no clear D. Deletions cut 6 bases from V and 7 bases from J, with 12 bases between. CDR3 size: 11 residues. Looked up from germline, CDR1 is DFQATT and CDR2 is SNEGSKA (reference sequence).

CDR3 DNA: TGTGCCAGCAGCTTATCCGTCCTCTCCTACGAGCAGTACTTC. This codes for CASSLSVLSYEQYF. This rearrangement joins TRBV7-2 to TRBJ2-7; no clear D gene. Trimming shortened V by 2 bases and J by 0 bases, and 8 bases separated the two germline ends. The length of the CDR3 is 14 residues. CDR1 is SGHTA and CDR2 is FQGNSA in the germline V gene.

This clonotype was detected a few times. The chain joins TRBV7-9 to TRBJ2-1; 7 positions agree with TRBD2. Unmatched junction bases numbered 11, after V lost 11 bases and J lost 4 bases. Germline lookup yields CDR1 SEHNR and CDR2 FQNEAQ (reference sequence). The CDR3 runs 14 residues. Here the CDR3 reads CAGHGLAAYNEQFF. In nucleotides, the CDR3 is TGTGCCGGACACGGGCTAGCGGCTTACAATGAGCAGTTCTTC.

The chain joins TRBV7-8 to TRBJ2-2; 9 nucleotides align to TRBD1. CDR3 size: 15 residues. Unmatched junction bases numbered 5, after V lost 3 bases and J lost 6 bases. From germline, CDR1 is SGHVS and CDR2 FQNEAQ. CDR3 amino acids: CASSLGTGISGELFF. CDR3 nucleotides: TGTGCCAGCAGCTTGGGGACAGGGATATCCGGGGAGCTGTTTTTT.

Here the CDR3 reads CASSGLGRSEQFF. CDR3 nucleotide sequence: TGTGCCAGCAGCGGACTAGGGCGCAGTGAGCAGTTCTTC. This chain connects TRBV28 to TRBJ2-1, with 7 positions matching TRBD2. The CDR3 is 13 residues long. V was pared by 6 bases and J by 9 bases, with 8 bases of the junction left unmatched. Per germline, CDR1 MDHEN and CDR2 SYDVKM.

CDR3 protein: CASEQENTGELFF. The CDR3 DNA sequence: TGTGCCAGCGAACAGGAGAACACCGGGGAGCTGTTTTTT. The genes are TRBV6-6 and TRBJ2-2, with a tentative D call TRBD1 (5 bases). Trimming removed 8 bases at V and 1 base at J, with 8 bases between. Germline lookup yields CDR1 MNHNY and CDR2 SVGAGI (reference sequence). The CDR3 sequence is 13 residues long.

This clonotype was observed once. The chain is built from TRBV20-1 and TRBJ2-5; the match to TRBD1 covers 10 bases. After removal of 1 base from V and 7 bases from J, the junction contained 9 bases not matched to a gene. Germline lookup yields CDR1 DFQATT and CDR2 SNEGSKA (reference sequence). The CDR3 has 15 residues. The CDR3, as DNA: TGCAGTGCTAGAGCGCCGGGACAGGGGAGGGGGACCCAGTACTTC. Amino acids: CSARAPGQGRGTQYF.

V is TRBV27 and J is TRBJ1-5; D is perhaps TRBD1 (5 bases). From germline, CDR1 is MNHEY and CDR2 SMNVEV (reference sequence). The CDR3 has 15 amino acids. V was clipped by 8 bases and J by 7 bases, with 21 bases between them. CDR3 region: CASRTFGRVGQPQHF. The DNA of the CDR3 is TGTGCCAGCCGGACATTCGGGAGGGTGGGCCAGCCCCAGCATTTT.